The subject of this entry is one T cell receptor (beta chain). Its matching antigen is unknown. Trimming removed 7 bases from V and 2 bases from J, with 15 bases in between. In germline, CDR1 is MDHEN, CDR2 SYDVKM. CDR3 length: 14 amino acids. This specimen belongs to a study of CD8 T cells in ankylosing spondylitis. Quantitative 5'-RACE with molecular barcodes generated TCR beta libraries. One entry per CDR3 protein, called by TCRdb with MiXCR from the 5' RACE reads. The repertoire consists of about 540,000 distinct CDR3 sequences, with about 13% occurring once and the leading ten covering 6.8%. Findings of the study overall: Characteristic of ankylosing spondylitis blood, it appeared, was a TCR beta motif comprising roughly eight highly homologous variants. CD8+ disease-linked clones were present at relatively low frequencies in blood.

The TCR comes from a male donor with ankylosing spondylitis. The V and J genes are TRBV28 and TRBJ2-7; D possibly corresponds to TRBD2 (6 bases). Specimen: blood, either unsorted or a sorted T cell fraction (not recorded which). CDR3 bases: TGTGCCAGCAACAAGTCCGGGGGACCCTACGAGCAGTACGTC. The encoded protein is CASNKSGGPYEQYV.